The 14 T cell receptor beta chains below come from one sample, sequenced in a study of human T cells and chemical hapten exposure (dated by TCRdb to 2020 to 2022). Receptor libraries were prepared by RACE. TCRdb records NextSeq 500 as the sequencer. The public sequencing data were trimmed at Q25 with fastp and processed into clonotypes with MiXCR by TCRdb, which kept only in-frame beta chains. CDR3 protein sequences are deduplicated, and each keeps its most common genes and DNA. The sample table shows about 71,000 distinct CDR3 sequences, and 9.8% are seen once. Of the sample, approximately 3% falls within the top ten clones. The intended sense of this specimen's time point label: patch test 1, 2 weeks after DPC sensitization. The treatment or condition tag for this specimen amounts to: therapeutic diphenylcyclopropenone sensitization with weekly scalp DPC. This specimen was whole blood, taken in connection with sensitization to the hapten diphenylcyclopropenone (DPC). The origin of the receptors is a woman aged 35 to 49 with alopecia areata. Some clones in this sample may be carry-over from other donors' samples.

The chain has TRBV29-1 and TRBJ2-1, with TRBD1 matching 8 bases. The germline V gene has CDR1 SQVTM and CDR2 ANQGSEA. V shed 7 bases and J 4 bases; nucleotides not matched to a gene: 0. There are 11 residues in the CDR3. The CDR3 spells CSGQGYNEQFF. In DNA form, the CDR3 reads TGCAGCGGACAGGGGTACAATGAGCAGTTCTTC.

Many counts were recorded for this clonotype. Written as DNA, the CDR3 is TGCAGTGCTAGAGAAGGTGGGGCCAACGTCCTGACTTTC. Encoded protein: CSAREGGANVLTF. The V and J genes are TRBV20-1 and TRBJ2-6; D unclear. The CDR3 extends over 13 amino acids. Trimming removed 0 bases at V and 3 bases at J, with 3 bases between. Germline CDR1 and CDR2: DFQATT and SNEGSKA (reference sequence).

The chain recombines TRBV19 with TRBJ2-2; TRBD1 might be the D (6 bases). The CDR3 spans 13 residues. Germline V gene data show CDR1 as LNHDA and CDR2 as SQIVND (reference sequence). V was cut by 4 bases and J by 6 bases, with 9 bases left in between. The CDR3 nucleotides are TGTGCCAGTAGTACCACAGGGTCCGGGGAGCTGTTTTTT. The encoded protein is CASSTTGSGELFF.

The sample holds a few counts of this clonotype. J is TRBJ2-1 and V is TRBV11-3, with unresolved D. Trimming left V 1 base short and J 5 bases short, with 9 bases between. This CDR3 has 14 amino acids. CDR1 SGHNT and CDR2 YENEEA come from the germline V gene. The CDR3 protein is CASSLAPGHNEQFF. CDR3 in DNA: TGTGCCAGCAGCTTAGCCCCCGGACACAATGAGCAGTTCTTC.

This clonotype was detected only a few times. The gene calls are TRBV5-1 and TRBJ1-1; D is ambiguous. Germline V gene sequence: CDR1 SGHRS, CDR2 YFSETQ. V lost 2 bases and J 0 bases, leaving 8 bases between the germline ends. This CDR3 spans 14 amino acids. The CDR3 spells CASSLLAMNTEAFF. CDR3 DNA: TGCGCCAGCAGCTTACTAGCCATGAACACTGAAGCTTTCTTT.

This clonotype was seen at least ten times. The chain links TRBV7-2 to TRBJ1-5, with D uncertain. This CDR3 has 13 residues. Trimming pared 6 bases from V and 4 bases from J, leaving 10 bases between. Germline CDR1 is SGHTA and CDR2 is FQGNSA. The CDR3, as DNA: TGTGCCAGCAGATCGGAGAGTAATCAGCCCCAGCATTTT. Translation: CASRSESNQPQHF.

Ten or more counts support this clonotype. The genes are TRBV5-4 and TRBJ2-7; D is tentatively TRBD1 or TRBD2 (5 bases each). V lost 4 bases and J 2 bases, leaving 13 bases between the germline ends. CDR3 length equals 14 residues. Germline V CDR1 and CDR2: SGHNT, YYREEE (reference sequence). CDR3 amino acids: CASSRGESTYEQYF. CDR3 nucleotide sequence: TGTGCCAGCAGCCGAGGGGAGTCAACCTACGAGCAGTACTTC.

This clonotype was seen ten or more times. This chain joins TRBV4-1 and TRBJ2-1; D gene unclear. Deletions cut 3 bases from V and 7 bases from J, with 19 bases between. This CDR3 has 16 amino acids. Germline V CDR1 and CDR2: MGHRA, YSYEKL. This CDR3 is CASSQNPAAERNEQFF. The DNA of the CDR3 is TGCGCCAGCAGCCAGAACCCGGCGGCGGAGAGGAATGAGCAGTTCTTC.

J is TRBJ1-4 and V is TRBV20-1, with D maybe TRBD1 (6 bases). CDR3 length equals 17 residues. Germline-derived CDR1 and CDR2 are DFQATT and SNEGSKA (reference sequence). Deletions cut 2 bases from V and 0 bases from J, with 16 bases between. This CDR3 reads CSARLTGTRATNEKLFF. In DNA form, the CDR3 reads TGCAGTGCTAGACTTACAGGGACCAGGGCAACTAATGAAAAACTGTTTTTT.

This clonotype was observed many times. This chain links TRBV6-2 or TRBV6-3 with TRBJ1-5, with D perhaps matching TRBD1 (5 bases). With 6 bases removed from V and 4 bases from J, the gap between germline ends came to 10 bases. Looked up from germline, CDR1 is MNHEY and CDR2 is SVGEGT. The CDR3 runs 13 residues. In nucleotides, the CDR3 is TGTGCCAGCAGGATCGACAGTAATCAGCCCCAGCATTTT. Residues: CASRIDSNQPQHF.

In this sample, this clonotype turned up many times. The CDR3 loop reads CASSPGQINEKLFF. CDR3 sequence (DNA): TGTGCCAGCTCACCAGGACAGATTAATGAAAAACTGTTTTTT. The V gene is TRBV18, the J gene TRBJ1-4; maybe TRBD1 (6 bases). CDR1 KGHSH and CDR2 LQKENI come from the germline V gene. The CDR3 is 14 residues long. V lost 2 bases and J lost 4, with 8 bases in between.

This clonotype has at least ten counts. The chain recombines TRBV13 with TRBJ2-3; D might be TRBD1 (6 bases). V lost 2 bases and J 2 bases, leaving 11 bases between the germline ends. Per germline, CDR1 PRHDT and CDR2 FYEKMQ (reference sequence). The CDR3 is made up of 15 amino acids. The CDR3 bases are TGTGCCAGCAGCTTAAGGGGGTTACCCACAGATACGCAGTATTTT. Residues: CASSLRGLPTDTQYF.

The gene calls are TRBV4-1 and TRBJ2-1, with TRBD2 matching over 13 bases. This CDR3 has 18 residues. The J segment lost 2 bases and the V segment lost 3 bases, leaving 7 bases of the junction unmatched. Germline-derived CDR1 and CDR2 are MGHRA and YSYEKL. CDR3 in amino acids: CASSHGLAGVLAYNEQFF. Written as DNA, the CDR3 is TGCGCCAGCAGCCACGGACTAGCGGGAGTCTTAGCCTACAATGAGCAGTTCTTC.

This clonotype was seen a few times. This chain joins TRBV7-2 and TRBJ2-1; D gene ambiguous. Trimming took 4 bases from V and 0 from J, leaving 10 bases between them. This CDR3 is 15 amino acids long. Germline values: CDR1 SGHTA, CDR2 FQGNSA. The CDR3 bases are TGTGCCAGCAGCTGGGCCGCAAGCTCCTACAATGAGCAGTTCTTC. It yields the protein CASSWAASSYNEQFF.